This T cell receptor (beta chain) was documented in a study of T cells in Graves' hyperthyroidism and ophthalmopathy. Amplified TCR beta CDR3 regions derived from RNA transcripts. Using the HTBI primer set, a first-round RT-PCR was run on the TCR CDR3. TCRdb fed the multiplex PCR reads into MiXCR, producing one record per CDR3 protein. The sample contains hundreds of thousands of distinct CDR3 sequences, about 22% of which appear only once. Germline CDR1 SNHLY, CDR2 FYNNEI. V was trimmed by 7 bases and J by 1 base, leaving 13 bases between them. This CDR3 comprises 14 residues. This clonotype showed up many times.

The TCR sequence derives from a woman in her 70s with Graves' ophthalmopathy. This chain uses TRBV2 with TRBJ1-1, with D possibly TRBD1 on 6 matching bases. What was sequenced was blood. CDR3 residues: CASKVQGENTEAFF. The CDR3 DNA is TGTGCCAGCAAAGTACAGGGAGAGAACACTGAAGCTTTCTTT.